Shown below are 28 T cell receptor beta chains from a single sample sequenced in a study of post-analysis software for immune sequencing data. Built from TCR beta cDNA, the libraries had unique molecular identifiers in them. One entry per CDR3 protein, called by TCRdb with MiXCR from the PCR reads. This sample has 500,000 to 600,000 distinct CDR3 sequences, with 44% found just once. Their specific antigens are unknown. Study-wide results and limits: Among roughly five TRBV segments more frequent in patients than controls were TRBV5-6, TRBV5-1 and TRBV20-1.

The sequencing sample was made of blood. The receptor set was obtained from a girl aged 5-17 years with multiple sclerosis.

J is TRBJ1-2 and V is TRBV12-3 or TRBV12-4, with D tentatively TRBD1 (5 bases). The ends were cut back, 2 bases at V and 1 base at J, with 8 bases in the middle. The CDR3 has 14 amino acids. CDR3 region: CASSLWGGNYGYTF. For the CDR3, the DNA is TGTGCCAGCAGTTTATGGGGGGGTAACTATGGCTACACCTTC.

The V call is TRBV27, the J call TRBJ2-4, with D hard to call. Gene TRBJ2-7 matches the end of the DNA better, so the J call may be wrong. Germline CDR1 MNHEY, CDR2 SMNVEV (reference sequence). CDR3 length equals 14 residues. The CDR3 DNA reads TGTGCCAGCAGTTTAGTCTACCTGCCTGGCGAGCAGTACTTC. Translation gives CASSLVYLPGEQYF.

The J gene is TRBJ1-6, the V gene TRBV28; 7 nucleotides match TRBD1. Germline V CDR1 and CDR2: MDHEN, SYDVKM. J was trimmed by 10 bases and V by 2 bases; bases with no gene match: 11. The CDR3 loop spans 16 amino acids. This chain's CDR3 is CASSLTQTGRRSPLHF. CDR3 coding DNA: TGTGCCAGCAGTTTAACGCAGACAGGGAGAAGGTCACCCCTCCACTTT.

The chain links TRBV10-3 to TRBJ1-1; D is unresolved. V lost 3 bases, J lost 2 bases, and 10 bases lay in between. Germline assignment: CDR1 ENHRY and CDR2 SYGVKD. This CDR3 has 14 amino acids. The CDR3 coding sequence is TGTGCCATCAGTGACTCTTACCTTAACACTGAAGCTTTCTTT. This translates into CAISDSYLNTEAFF.

This clonotype appeared a few times. The gene calls are TRBV4-1 and TRBJ2-1; 8 bases match TRBD1. Germline CDR1 and CDR2: MGHRA and YSYEKL. V gave up 4 bases and J gave up 9 bases; unmatched junction bases: 8. The CDR3 totals 14 residues. CDR3 sequence: CASSLRTGNGEQFF. CDR3 nucleotides: TGCGCCAGCAGCCTACGGACAGGGAACGGTGAGCAGTTCTTC.

This clonotype came up a few times. The chain recombines TRBV20-1 with TRBJ2-7; no definite D call. The germline V gene encodes CDR1 DFQATT and CDR2 SNEGSKA (reference sequence). V was shortened by 6 bases and J by 2 bases, with 17 bases between the two germline ends. This CDR3 spans 14 amino acids. CDR3 DNA: TGCAGTGCCCTATCATTCGATACCACCTACGAGCAGTACTTC. Its protein product is CSALSFDTTYEQYF.

The V and J genes are TRBV29-1 and TRBJ2-5; 9 positions agree with TRBD1. Unmatched junction bases numbered 6, after V lost 4 bases and J lost 3 bases. CDR1 is SQVTM, CDR2 ANQGSEA, per germline. This CDR3 has 14 amino acids. CDR3 bases: TGCAGCGTTGCCCCCGGGACAGGGAAAGAGACCCAGTACTTC. Translating it yields CSVAPGTGKETQYF.

The chain recombines TRBV5-1 with TRBJ2-5; the D gene is possibly TRBD2 (6 bases). CDR1 SGHRS and CDR2 YFSETQ come from the germline V gene. V lost 0 bases, J lost 2 bases, and 11 bases lay in between. This CDR3 is 15 amino acids long. The CDR3 nucleotides are TGCGCCAGCAGCTTGGCTGCGGGGAGTCAAGAGACCCAGTACTTC. It specifies CASSLAAGSQETQYF.

Many counts were recorded for this clonotype. This chain connects TRBV4-1 to TRBJ2-1; 12 bases are a match to TRBD2. Germline trimming cut 3 bases from V and 0 bases from J; bases unmatched to any gene: 9. Germline CDR1 MGHRA, CDR2 YSYEKL. CDR3 length equals 19 residues. CDR3 sequence: CASSHPGLAGSSSYNEQFF. DNA for the CDR3: TGCGCCAGCAGCCATCCGGGACTAGCGGGTTCGAGCTCCTACAATGAGCAGTTCTTC.

This clonotype was detected only a few times. V and J are TRBV10-3 and TRBJ2-1; TRBD2 matches at 8 bases. This CDR3 contains 17 residues. J was trimmed by 7 bases and V by 3 bases; bases with no gene match: 14. Per germline, CDR1 ENHRY and CDR2 SYGVKD. CDR3 region: CAISERGAGGHRNEQFF. CDR3 DNA: TGTGCCATCAGTGAACGGGGGGCGGGAGGACACCGTAATGAGCAGTTCTTC.

V and J are TRBV20-1 and TRBJ2-1; 9 nucleotides align to TRBD2. The CDR3 extends over 16 amino acids. The J segment lost 6 bases and the V segment lost 0 bases, leaving 9 bases of the junction unmatched. Germline assignment: CDR1 DFQATT and CDR2 SNEGSKA (reference sequence). CDR3 loop: CSARDLGREGGNEQFF. CDR3 coding DNA: TGCAGTGCTAGAGATCTGGGGCGGGAGGGGGGCAATGAGCAGTTCTTC.

The V and J genes are TRBV20-1 and TRBJ2-4; the match to TRBD2 covers 8 bases. The closer fit of TRBJ2-5 to the DNA end suggests the J call may be wrong. The CDR3 runs 14 residues. The germline V gene has CDR1 DFQATT and CDR2 SNEGSKA (reference sequence). The CDR3 DNA sequence: TGCAGTGTAAGACTAGCGAGAAACCAAGAGACCCAGTACTTC. This sequence encodes CSVRLARNQETQYF.

The chain joins TRBV4-2 to TRBJ2-3; possible D gene TRBD2, 6 bases. Germline loops: CDR1 LGHNA, CDR2 YNFKEQ. The CDR3 is made up of 16 amino acids. V lost 4 bases and J lost 4, with 18 bases in between. The CDR3 sequence: CASSPLMASGADTQYF. The CDR3 DNA follows: TGTGCCAGCAGCCCCCTTATGGCTTCGGGAGCAGATACGCAGTATTTT.

The J gene is TRBJ2-1, the V gene TRBV20-1; D is perhaps TRBD2 (6 bases). Trimming shortened V by 5 bases and J by 13 bases, and 21 bases separated the two germline ends. Per germline, CDR1 DFQATT and CDR2 SNEGSKA (reference sequence). CDR3 length: 13 residues. The CDR3: CSARDGGKETQFF. DNA for the CDR3: TGCAGTGCTCGTGATGGGGGGAAGGAGACCCAGTTCTTC.

This sequence joins TRBV2 and TRBJ2-3, with D possibly called TRBD1 or TRBD2 (5 bases each). Trimming cost V 4 bases and J 1 base, with 9 bases left between them. Germline values: CDR1 SNHLY, CDR2 FYNNEI. CDR3 length equals 14 residues. CDR3 DNA: TGTGCCAGCAGTGGACCGGGGCGCACAGATACGCAGTATTTT. Its protein is CASSGPGRTDTQYF.

At least ten counts were recorded for this clonotype. The chain employs TRBV5-6 and TRBJ2-1; 7 bases align to TRBD2. With V trimmed by 3 bases and J by 2 bases, 5 bases remained unmatched. Germline V lookup: CDR1 SGHDT, CDR2 YYEEEE. This CDR3 spans 15 amino acids. The chain's CDR3 is CASSSPSGTYNEQFF. CDR3 DNA sequence: TGTGCCAGCAGCTCTCCTAGCGGTACCTACAATGAGCAGTTCTTC.

This chain joins TRBV12-3 or TRBV12-4 and TRBJ2-5; maybe TRBD2 (6 bases). V gave up 3 bases and J gave up 5 bases, with 13 bases separating them. This CDR3 is built from 14 residues. The chain's CDR3 is CASSFPGAGETQYF. For the CDR3, the DNA is TGTGCCAGCAGTTTCCCCGGGGCGGGGGAGACCCAGTACTTC.

The rearrangement links TRBV10-2 to TRBJ2-3; D remains ambiguous. CDR3 size: 12 residues. The V gene lost 4 bases and the J gene lost 1 base, with 3 bases spanning the gap. Looked up from germline, CDR1 is WSHSY and CDR2 is SAAADI. The CDR3 is CASSVRTDTQYF. The CDR3 DNA sequence: TGCGCCAGCAGTGTTCGCACAGATACGCAGTATTTT.

This chain links TRBV5-1 with TRBJ2-7; TRBD1 or TRBD2 may be the D gene (5 bases each). The CDR3 has 14 residues. V shed 0 bases and J shed 6 bases, with 13 bases lying between them. Per the germline V gene, CDR1 is SGHRS and CDR2 is YFSETQ. The CDR3 sequence is CASSLVPGTGEQYF. The CDR3 DNA sequence: TGCGCCAGCAGCTTGGTACCCGGGACGGGCGAGCAGTACTTC. Based on the CDR3 plus reference TRBV5-1 and TRBJ2-7, the full variable domain is KAGVTQTPRYLIKTRGQQVTLSCSPISGHRSVSWYQQTPGQGLQFLFEYFSETQRNKGNFPGRFSGRQFSNSRSEMNVSTLELGDSALYLCASSLVPGTGEQYFGPGTRLTVT.

The chain recombines TRBV5-1 with TRBJ2-7; unclear D gene. Trimming removed 3 bases from V and 0 bases from J, with 16 bases in between. Germline V gene lookup returns CDR1 SGHRS and CDR2 YFSETQ. The CDR3 contains 16 residues. CDR3 loop: CASSYGIGADSYEQYF. The CDR3 coding sequence is TGCGCCAGCAGCTACGGAATAGGCGCAGACTCCTACGAGCAGTACTTC. Full variable domain (rest looked up from reference TRBV5-1 and TRBJ2-7): KAGVTQTPRYLIKTRGQQVTLSCSPISGHRSVSWYQQTPGQGLQFLFEYFSETQRNKGNFPGRFSGRQFSNSRSEMNVSTLELGDSALYLCASSYGIGADSYEQYFGPGTRLTVT.

The chain carries TRBV7-9 and TRBJ2-7; D might be TRBD1 (6 bases). V lost 5 bases, J lost 0 bases, and 17 bases lay in between. This CDR3 is built from 16 residues. Germline V gives CDR1 SEHNR, CDR2 FQNEAQ (reference sequence). For the CDR3, the DNA is TGTGCCAGCAGCCCACCCGGACAGCAGGCCTCCTACGAGCAGTACTTC. Residues: CASSPPGQQASYEQYF.

V gene TRBV6-5 combines with J gene TRBJ2-5; the D gene is possibly TRBD1 (6 bases). The J call may be faulty, since TRBJ2-7 better matches the DNA end. The germline gives CDR1 MNHEY, CDR2 SVGAGI. The CDR3 length is 15 residues. The CDR3 region has the DNA TGTGCCAGCAGTCCATACAGGGCGAATACCTACGAGCAGTACTTC. Protein sequence: CASSPYRANTYEQYF.

V gene TRBV10-3 combines with J gene TRBJ2-1; D is uncertain. V shed 1 base and J shed 6 bases, with 13 bases lying between them. The CDR3 runs to 15 residues. Germline CDR1 and CDR2: ENHRY and SYGVKD. CDR3 nucleotides: TGTGCCATCAGTGAGTGGCGGAAGACTGGCAATGAGCAGTTCTTC. The encoded protein is CAISEWRKTGNEQFF.

The genes are TRBV30 and TRBJ2-3; D is ambiguous. The V end was cut by 5 bases, the J end by 3 bases, with 9 bases between. From germline, CDR1 is GTSNPN and CDR2 SVGIG (reference sequence). The CDR3 loop spans 12 amino acids. Here the CDR3 reads CAWGRPTDTQYF. As DNA, the CDR3 is TGTGCCTGGGGGCGGCCGACAGATACGCAGTATTTT.

The V call is TRBV10-3, the J call TRBJ1-5; TRBD1 aligns across 11 bases. Trimming took 10 bases from V and 4 from J; bases not matched to a gene: 6. This CDR3 spans 14 amino acids. The germline CDR1 and CDR2 sequences are ENHRY and SYGVKD. The CDR3 bases are TGTGCCACAAAAGGGACAGGGGGAAATCAGCCCCAGCATTTT. Its translation is CATKGTGGNQPQHF.

The V gene is TRBV2, the J gene TRBJ2-1; D is perhaps TRBD2 (6 bases). The CDR3 consists of 20 residues. The V end was cut by 8 bases, the J end by 4 bases, with 33 bases between. Germline V gene lookup returns CDR1 SNHLY and CDR2 FYNNEI. The CDR3 reads CASWAFNTGWAVADYNEQFF. The CDR3 nucleotides read TGTGCCAGCTGGGCATTTAATACCGGGTGGGCCGTAGCGGATTACAATGAGCAGTTCTTC.

This clonotype has only a few counts. V gene TRBV10-2 combines with J gene TRBJ2-3; possible D gene TRBD2, 5 bases. Trimming cost V 6 bases and J 0 bases, with 10 bases left between them. Germline V CDR1 and CDR2: WSHSY, SAAADI. The CDR3 extends over 14 amino acids. The chain's CDR3 is CASRHSASTDTQYF. CDR3 sequence (DNA): TGCGCCAGCAGGCATAGCGCGAGCACAGATACGCAGTATTTT.

This clonotype was detected a few times. The chain links TRBV29-1 to TRBJ2-7; D gene uncertain. This CDR3 contains 10 residues. V was clipped by 5 bases and J by 5 bases, with 7 bases between them. The germline V gene encodes CDR1 SQVTM and CDR2 ANQGSEA. CDR3 loop: CSVFRNEQYF. Here the CDR3 DNA reads TGCAGCGTTTTTCGTAACGAGCAGTACTTC.